These 18 T cell receptor beta chains came from one sample sequenced in a study of T cells in localized non-small cell lung cancer. Produced via immunoSEQ multiplex PCR; TCRdb's table is partial and in-frame only. The profile shows around 35,000 clones, roughly 93% of them singletons. Source: peripheral blood, taken before any cancer treatment. Source of these receptors: a female donor older than 55 with stage I lung adenocarcinoma.

This clone appeared once. This chain joins TRBV6-5 and TRBJ2-1; D call uncertain. The CDR3 covers 15 residues. The ends were cut back, 2 bases at V and 8 bases at J, with 16 bases in the middle. Germline values: CDR1 MNHEY, CDR2 SVGAGI. The CDR3 here is CASSYVKLSAYEQFF. CDR3 in DNA: TGTGCCAGCAGTTACGTGAAACTCAGCGCCTATGAGCAGTTCTTC.

The CDR3 is CASSPLEGAGNQPQHF. CDR3 DNA: TGTGCCAGCAGTCCCCTTGAGGGGGCAGGAAATCAGCCCCAGCATTTT. V is TRBV27 and J is TRBJ1-5; TRBD1 aligns across 7 bases. This CDR3 region has 16 residues. Germline CDR1 and CDR2: MNHEY and SMNVEV (reference sequence). V gave up 5 bases and J gave up 4 bases; unmatched junction bases: 11.

The chain employs TRBV28 and TRBJ2-7; possibly TRBD1 or TRBD2 for D (5 bases each). Germline CDR1 reads MDHEN; CDR2 reads SYDVKM. The CDR3 consists of 13 residues. Trimming shortened V by 5 bases and J by 3 bases, and 11 bases separated the two germline ends. In DNA form, the CDR3 reads TGTGCCAGCAGTACCGGGGCCCTCTACGAGCAGTACGTC. This sequence encodes CASSTGALYEQYV.

The chain couples TRBV28 to TRBJ2-6, with a possible D match to TRBD1 (6 bases). The V gene lost 3 bases and the J gene lost 1 base, with 7 bases spanning the gap. This CDR3 has 15 residues. Germline V gives CDR1 MDHEN, CDR2 SYDVKM. Written as DNA, the CDR3 is TGTGCCAGCAGTTTTACAGGGTCTGGGGCCAACGTCCTGACTTTC. Translating it yields CASSFTGSGANVLTF. Combining the CDR3 with reference TRBV28 and TRBJ2-6 gives the whole variable domain DVKVTQSSRYLVKRTGEKVFLECVQDMDHENMFWYRQDPGLGLRLIYFSYDVKMKEKGDIPEGYSVSREKKERFSLILESASTNQTSMYLCASSFTGSGANVLTFGAGSRLTVL.

The chain has TRBV2 and TRBJ2-7, with D possibly matching TRBD2 (5 bases). This CDR3 comprises 14 residues. V gave up 9 bases and J gave up 0 bases, with 15 bases separating them. Germline V gene lookup returns CDR1 SNHLY and CDR2 FYNNEI. The CDR3 coding sequence is TGTGCCAGTCGCGGTAGAGGGCACTCCTACGAGCAGTACGTC. Its protein product is CASRGRGHSYEQYV.

CDR3 sequence reads: CASSDEGGGNQPQHF. The CDR3 DNA reads as TGTGCCAGCAGTGATGAGGGGGGGGGAAATCAGCCCCAGCATTTT. The V and J genes are TRBV6-1 and TRBJ1-5; D is possibly TRBD1 (6 bases). Deletions cut 3 bases from V and 4 bases from J, with 13 bases between. The CDR3 spans 15 residues. In germline, CDR1 is MNHNS, CDR2 SASEGT.

The rearrangement uses TRBV5-1 and TRBJ2-5, with 11 bases fitting TRBD2. V lost 5 bases, J lost 1 base, and 4 bases stayed unmatched. This CDR3 comprises 15 residues. Germline lookup yields CDR1 SGHRS and CDR2 YFSETQ. DNA for the CDR3: TGCGCCAGCAGTTTCGGACTAGCGGGCCAAGAGACCCAGTACTTC. Its translation is CASSFGLAGQETQYF.

The genes are TRBV5-1 and TRBJ2-1, with unresolved D. This CDR3 contains 14 residues. V lost 1 base and J lost 1, with 6 bases in between. The germline gives CDR1 SGHRS, CDR2 YFSETQ. The CDR3 sequence is CASSLSGSYNEQFF. CDR3 nucleotide sequence: TGCGCCAGCAGCTTGAGTGGGTCCTACAATGAGCAGTTCTTC. Using reference TRBV5-1 and TRBJ2-1 for the parts outside the CDR3, the full variable domain is KAGVTQTPRYLIKTRGQQVTLSCSPISGHRSVSWYQQTPGQGLQFLFEYFSETQRNKGNFPGRFSGRQFSNSRSEMNVSTLELGDSALYLCASSLSGSYNEQFFGPGTRLTVL.

This rearrangement joins TRBV18 to TRBJ1-2, with a tentative D call TRBD1 (6 bases). The germline V and J ends were trimmed by 2 bases and 8 bases, with 15 bases remaining between them. CDR3 length: 14 amino acids. The germline V gene has CDR1 KGHSH and CDR2 LQKENI. CDR3 amino acids: CASSPIQGMLGYTF. As DNA, the CDR3 is TGTGCCAGCTCACCAATACAGGGAATGTTGGGCTACACCTTC. Supplemented by reference TRBV18 and TRBJ1-2, the full variable domain reads NAGVMQNPRHLVRRRGQEARLRCSPMKGHSHVYWYRQLPEEGLKFMVYLQKENIIDESGMPKERFSAEFPKEGPSILRIQQVVRGDSAAYFCASSPIQGMLGYTFGSGTRLTVV.

This chain joins TRBV7-2 and TRBJ2-7, with TRBD1 matching 10 bases. The V gene's germline CDR1 is SGHTA and CDR2 FQGNSA. V lost 5 bases to trimming and J lost 5 bases; unmatched junction nucleotides: 9. This CDR3 comprises 15 residues. DNA for the CDR3: TGTGCCAGCAGCCAGGACCCGGGACAGGGGCACGAGCAGTACTTC. Residues: CASSQDPGQGHEQYF.

This chain connects TRBV23-1 to TRBJ1-2, with TRBD1 matching 7 bases. TRBV23-1 is treated as an ORF (open reading frame) with a function not yet certain. The ends lost 3 bases at V and 8 bases at J; junction bases unmatched: 3. This CDR3 contains 12 residues. For the CDR3, the DNA is TGCGCCAGCAGTCACCAGGGGGAAGGCTACACCTTC. Its protein is CASSHQGEGYTF.

V is TRBV11-1 and J is TRBJ2-1; TRBD1 matches 9 bases. The V and J ends lost 4 bases and 1 base, in that order; junction bases with no gene match: 2. Germline CDR1 SGHAT, CDR2 FQDESV (reference sequence). This CDR3 is 15 amino acids long. The CDR3, as DNA: TGTGCCAGCAGCTCGGGACAGGGATCCTACAATGAGCAGTTCTTC. Its protein product is CASSSGQGSYNEQFF.

The chain employs TRBV28 and TRBJ2-1, with D possibly TRBD2 on 6 matching bases. Germline-derived CDR1 and CDR2 are MDHEN and SYDVKM. V was shortened by 7 bases and J by 7 bases, with 14 bases between the two germline ends. This CDR3 comprises 13 residues. The CDR3 coding sequence is TGTGCCAGCACCATAGCGGTTGAAAATGAGCAGTTCTTC. Its protein is CASTIAVENEQFF.

The gene calls are TRBV28 and TRBJ1-1, with TRBD1 matching over 7 bases. The germline V gene has CDR1 MDHEN and CDR2 SYDVKM. This CDR3 is 13 amino acids long. Trimming took 6 bases from V and 1 from J; bases not matched to a gene: 2. The CDR3 coding sequence is TGTGCCAGCAGACAGGGGAGGAACACTGAAGCTTTCTTT. Protein product: CASRQGRNTEAFF.

The chain has TRBV7-9 and TRBJ1-1; TRBD1 aligns across 7 bases. V lost 8 bases, J lost 1 base, and 4 bases stayed unmatched. The CDR3 loop spans 13 amino acids. CDR1 and CDR2 (germline): SEHNR, FQNEAQ (reference sequence). CDR3 sequence reads: CASRGQANTEAFF. The CDR3, as DNA: TGTGCCAGCCGAGGACAGGCGAACACTGAAGCTTTCTTT.

V gene TRBV2 combines with J gene TRBJ1-2, with D possibly being TRBD1 (6 bases). This CDR3 has 12 residues. The germline gives CDR1 SNHLY, CDR2 FYNNEI. V was shortened by 6 bases and J by 4 bases, with 9 bases between the two germline ends. The DNA for the CDR3 is TGTGCCAGCAGAGCAGGGGCCTATGGCTACACCTTC. As protein: CASRAGAYGYTF.

The V and J genes are TRBV5-5 and TRBJ1-5, with D hard to call. Per the germline V gene, CDR1 is SGHKS and CDR2 is YYEKEE (reference sequence). This CDR3 comprises 13 residues. Trimming took off 1 base at V and 4 bases at J, with 6 bases between the two ends. CDR3 region: CASSLWENQPQHF. CDR3 coding DNA: TGTGCCAGCAGCTTGTGGGAGAATCAGCCCCAGCATTTT.

The chain carries TRBV25-1 and TRBJ1-2; D might be TRBD1 (5 bases). Trimming cost V 3 bases and J 8 bases, with 16 bases left between them. The CDR3 contains 14 residues. Germline CDR1 reads MGHDK; CDR2 reads SYGVNS. The CDR3 coding sequence is TGTGCCAGCAGTGACCTTCCTCAGGGAAGAGGCTACACCTTC. This codes for CASSDLPQGRGYTF.